Listed here is a single T cell receptor beta chain. This sample was taken from a study of blood T cell repertoires in COVID-19. At the level of the study: Sites in the United States, Italy and Spain provided acute and convalescent COVID-19 samples.

Germline V gene lookup returns CDR1 LNHDA and CDR2 SQIVND (reference sequence). The CDR3 has 14 amino acids. The ends were cut back, 7 bases at V and 1 base at J, with 11 bases in the middle. In the original analysis: Quantification of nucleated cells was approximated via reference gene primer amplification. Some clones are missing from TCRdb's copy, which holds only in-frame ones; the method was immunoSEQ multiplex PCR. From that table come the V and J calls and clone size; the DNA was used to work out D and trimming. The sample contains around 100,000 clones, around 92% of which appear only once. The clonotype comes from a woman aged 60-70 years with acute or convalescent COVID-19. V gene TRBV19 combines with J gene TRBJ1-5; the D is unclear. The specimen sequenced was peripheral blood. The CDR3 DNA reads TGTGCCAGTAAGGAAGGAGGAAGCAATCAGCCCCAGCATTTT. Amino acids: CASKEGGSNQPQHF.